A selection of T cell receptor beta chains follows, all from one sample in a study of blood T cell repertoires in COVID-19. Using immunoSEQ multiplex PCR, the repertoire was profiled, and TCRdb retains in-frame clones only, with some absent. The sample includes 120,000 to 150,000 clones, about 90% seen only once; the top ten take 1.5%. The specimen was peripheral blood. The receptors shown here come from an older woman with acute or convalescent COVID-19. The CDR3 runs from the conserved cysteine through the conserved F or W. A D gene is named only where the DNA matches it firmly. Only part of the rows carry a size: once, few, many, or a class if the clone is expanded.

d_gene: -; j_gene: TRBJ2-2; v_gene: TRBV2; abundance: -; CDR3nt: TGTGCCACAAAATTGACAGTCACCGGGGAGCTGTTTTTT; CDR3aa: CATKLTVTGELFF
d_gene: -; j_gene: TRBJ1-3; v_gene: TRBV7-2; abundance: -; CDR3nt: TGTGCCAGCAGCGAGCTAGGGGGTAAAGGAAACACCATATATTTT; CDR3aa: CASSELGGKGNTIYF
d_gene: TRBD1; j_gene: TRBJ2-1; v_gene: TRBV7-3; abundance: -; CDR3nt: TGTGCCAGCAGCTCGGGACAGCTCAATGAGCAGTTCTTC; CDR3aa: CASSSGQLNEQFF
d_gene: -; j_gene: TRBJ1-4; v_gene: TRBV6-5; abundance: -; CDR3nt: TGTGCCAGCAGTTACTCGATTAGGGGCAGTTTGTTTTTT; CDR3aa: CASSYSIRGSLFF
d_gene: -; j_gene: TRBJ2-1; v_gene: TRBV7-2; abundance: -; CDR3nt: TGTGCCAGCAGCTTAGTGGGGGGGCCCAATGAGCAGTTCTTC; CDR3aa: CASSLVGGPNEQFF
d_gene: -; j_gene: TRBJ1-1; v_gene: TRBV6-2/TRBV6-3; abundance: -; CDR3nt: TGTGCCAGCAGCCCTCTGTTGACAGTAACGAACACTGAAGCTTTCTTT; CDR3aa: CASSPLLTVTNTEAFF
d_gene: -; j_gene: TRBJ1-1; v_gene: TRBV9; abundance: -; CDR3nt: TGTGCCAGCAGCGTAAGAGAGAACACTGAAGCTTTCTTT; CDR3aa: CASSVRENTEAFF
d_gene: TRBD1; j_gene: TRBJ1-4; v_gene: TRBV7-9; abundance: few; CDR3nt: TGTGCCAGCAGCAGTATCACAGGGGCCGCTAATGAAAAACTGTTTTTT; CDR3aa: CASSSITGAANEKLFF
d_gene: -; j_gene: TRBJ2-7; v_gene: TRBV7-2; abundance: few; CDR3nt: TGTGCCAGCGCGGAGGGTATATCCTACGAGCAGTACTTC; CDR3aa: CASAEGISYEQYF
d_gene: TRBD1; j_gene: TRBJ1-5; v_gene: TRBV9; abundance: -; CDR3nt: TGTGCCAGCAGCCCGGGACAGGGTCTTGGACAGCCCCAGCATTTT; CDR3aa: CASSPGQGLGQPQHF
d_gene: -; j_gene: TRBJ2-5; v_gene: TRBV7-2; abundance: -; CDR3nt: TGTGCCAGCAGCTTAGGTAGAAACCAAGAGACCCAGTACTTC; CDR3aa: CASSLGRNQETQYF
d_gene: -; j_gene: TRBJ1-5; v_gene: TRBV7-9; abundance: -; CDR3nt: TGTGCCAGCAGCTTAGCGTGGGGGGGCGAACAGCCCCAGCATTTT; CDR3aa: CASSLAWGGEQPQHF
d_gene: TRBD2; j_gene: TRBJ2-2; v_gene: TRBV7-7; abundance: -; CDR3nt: TGTGCTAGCAGCCCACAGCGGGGGGGGAACACCGGGGAGCTGTTTTTT; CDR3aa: CASSPQRGGNTGELFF
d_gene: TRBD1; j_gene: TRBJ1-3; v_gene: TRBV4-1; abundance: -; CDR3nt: TGCGCCAGCAGCCAAGGGGGTGACAGGGGGGGATCTGGAAACACCATATATTTT; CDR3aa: CASSQGGDRGGSGNTIYF
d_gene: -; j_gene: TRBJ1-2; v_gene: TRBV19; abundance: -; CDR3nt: TGTGCCAGTACCCCCTTGAGCAGGGGCGAGAATGGCTACACCTTC; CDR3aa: CASTPLSRGENGYTF
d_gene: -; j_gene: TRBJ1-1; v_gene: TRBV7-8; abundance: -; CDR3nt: TGTGCCAGCAGCTTTAGGGAGATGAACACTGAAGCTTTCTTT; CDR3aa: CASSFREMNTEAFF
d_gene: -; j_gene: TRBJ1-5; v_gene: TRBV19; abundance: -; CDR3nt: TGTGCCAGTAGTATAGGGCAGGCGGGTCTTAGCAATCAGCCCCAGCATTTT; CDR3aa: CASSIGQAGLSNQPQHF
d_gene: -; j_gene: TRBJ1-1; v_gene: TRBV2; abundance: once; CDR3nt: TGTGCCAGCAGAAGGGGTATGAACACTGAAGCTTTCTTT; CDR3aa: CASRRGMNTEAFF
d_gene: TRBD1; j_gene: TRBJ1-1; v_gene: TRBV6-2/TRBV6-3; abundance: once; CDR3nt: TGTGCCAGCAGTTACTCAAAGGGGGCCGGGGTGAACACTGAAGCTTTCTTT; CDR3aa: CASSYSKGAGVNTEAFF
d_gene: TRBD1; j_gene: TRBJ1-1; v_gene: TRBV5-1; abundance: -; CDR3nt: TGCGCCACCCGGACAGGGGGCGAGGGCACTGAAGCTTTCTTT; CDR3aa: CATRTGGEGTEAFF
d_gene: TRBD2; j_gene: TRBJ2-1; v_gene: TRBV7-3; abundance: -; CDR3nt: TGTGCCAGCAGCCTTGCCCAAGCGGGGGGGCAGAGCGACAATGAGCAGTTCTTC; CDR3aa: CASSLAQAGGQSDNEQFF
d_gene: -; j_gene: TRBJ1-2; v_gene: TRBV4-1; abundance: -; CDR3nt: TGCGCCAGCAGCCCGGGGTTAGGATGGACTCACGGCTACACCTTC; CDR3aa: CASSPGLGWTHGYTF
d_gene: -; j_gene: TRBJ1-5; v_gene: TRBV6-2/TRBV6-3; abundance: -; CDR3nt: TGTGCCAGCAGTTACGATCTACAGCCCCAGCATTTT; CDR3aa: CASSYDLQPQHF
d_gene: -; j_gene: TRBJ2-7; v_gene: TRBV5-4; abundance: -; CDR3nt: TGTGCCAGCAGCTTTTGGGGGGGCCGCTCCTACGAGCAGTACTTC; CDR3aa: CASSFWGGRSYEQYF
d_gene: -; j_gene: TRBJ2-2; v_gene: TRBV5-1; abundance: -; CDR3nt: TGCGCCAGCAGCTCGAAACAGGGAACGGACACCGGGGAGCTGTTTTTT; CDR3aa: CASSSKQGTDTGELFF
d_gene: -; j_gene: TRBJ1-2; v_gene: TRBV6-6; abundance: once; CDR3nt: TGTGCCAGCAGTTCCCTAGCGGTGGGCTATGGCTACACCTTC; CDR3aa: CASSSLAVGYGYTF
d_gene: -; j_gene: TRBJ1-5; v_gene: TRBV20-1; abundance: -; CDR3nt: TGCAGTGCTAGTAGCAGCAATCAGCCCCAGCATTTT; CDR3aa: CSASSSNQPQHF
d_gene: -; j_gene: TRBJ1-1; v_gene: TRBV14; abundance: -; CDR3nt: TGTGCCAGCAGCCAAACGAACGGGGGGGAGGCTTTCTTT; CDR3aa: CASSQTNGGEAFF
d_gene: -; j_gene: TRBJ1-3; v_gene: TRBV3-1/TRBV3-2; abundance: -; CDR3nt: TGTGCCAGCAGCCAAGTTATACAGGGATCGTCAGAAGGAAACACCATATATTTT; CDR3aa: CASSQVIQGSSEGNTIYF
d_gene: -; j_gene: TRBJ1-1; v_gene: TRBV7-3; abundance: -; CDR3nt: TGTGCCAGCAGCCTAACAGGGAGGAGTACTGAAGCTTTCTTT; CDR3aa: CASSLTGRSTEAFF
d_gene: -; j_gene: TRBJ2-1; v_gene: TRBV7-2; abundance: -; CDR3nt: TGTGCCAGCAGTTTAAGGGAAGCCAGGGGCGATGAGCAGTTCTTC; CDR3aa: CASSLREARGDEQFF
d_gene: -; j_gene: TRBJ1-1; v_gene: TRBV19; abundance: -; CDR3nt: TGTGCCAGTACGCTGCAGGGCATGAACACTGAAGCTTTCTTT; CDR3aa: CASTLQGMNTEAFF
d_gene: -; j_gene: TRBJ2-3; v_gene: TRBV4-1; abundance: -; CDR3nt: TGCGCCAGCAGCCAAGTTCAAAGGGGTACAGATACGCAGTATTTT; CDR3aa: CASSQVQRGTDTQYF
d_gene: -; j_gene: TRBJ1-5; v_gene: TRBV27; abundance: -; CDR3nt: TGTGCCAGCAGTGGAGGGCATCAGCCCCAGCATTTT; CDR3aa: CASSGGHQPQHF
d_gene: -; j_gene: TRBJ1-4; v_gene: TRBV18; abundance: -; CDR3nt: TGTGCCAGCTCACTATCCGGGGGGAATGAAAAACTGTTTTTT; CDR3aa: CASSLSGGNEKLFF
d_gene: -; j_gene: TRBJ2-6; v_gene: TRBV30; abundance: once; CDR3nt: TGTGCCTGGAGTTTACAGGTCGCCTCTGGGGCCAACGTCCTGACTTTC; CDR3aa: CAWSLQVASGANVLTF
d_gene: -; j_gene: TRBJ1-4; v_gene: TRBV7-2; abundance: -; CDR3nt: TGTGCCAGCAGCCGAGGGTGGGAAAAACTGTTTTTT; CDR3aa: CASSRGWEKLFF
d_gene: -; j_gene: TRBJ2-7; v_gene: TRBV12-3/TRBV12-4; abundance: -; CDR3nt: TGTGCCAGCAGTCCCCAGATCTCCTACGAGCAGTACTTC; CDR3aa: CASSPQISYEQYF
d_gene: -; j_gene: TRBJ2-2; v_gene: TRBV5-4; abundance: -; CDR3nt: TGTGCCAGCAGCTTGATGGACAAGGAGCTGTTTTTT; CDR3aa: CASSLMDKELFF
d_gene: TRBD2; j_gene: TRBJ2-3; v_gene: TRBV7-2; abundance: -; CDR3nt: TGTGCCAGCAGCTTTGGGACTAGGCCAGATACGCAGTATTTT; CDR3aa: CASSFGTRPDTQYF